The 27 T cell receptor beta chains given below trace back to one sample, sequenced in a study of cytomegalovirus exposure and HLA in healthy donors. Researchers ran the PCR with 60 Vbeta and 13 Jbeta primers. Clones were sequenced by immunoSEQ multiplex PCR, and TCRdb holds only the in-frame ones, with some missing. The sample includes 150,000 or so clones, 50% to 75% seen only once; the top ten take approximately 2.9%. The sequenced material came from PBMCs. Receptors were obtained from a young woman in good health and CMV-seropositive.

This clone was recorded a few times. The rearrangement uses TRBV19 and TRBJ2-1; perhaps TRBD2 as D (6 bases). Trimming took 3 bases from V and 7 from J, leaving 10 bases between them. Germline V CDR1 and CDR2: LNHDA, SQIVND (reference sequence). The CDR3 consists of 13 residues. The CDR3, as DNA: TGTGCCAGTAGTATGGCCGGGACTAATGAGCAGTTCTTC. Residues: CASSMAGTNEQFF. The whole variable domain, filled in from reference TRBV19 and TRBJ2-1, reads DGGITQSPKYLFRKEGQNVTLSCEQNLNHDAMYWYRQDPGQGLRLIYYSQIVNDFQKGDIAEGYSVSREKKESFPLTVTSAQKNPTAFYLCASSMAGTNEQFFGPGTRLTVL.

The V gene is TRBV18, the J gene TRBJ1-4; possible D gene TRBD1, 5 bases. The V end lost 10 bases, the J end lost 8 bases, and 14 bases lay between the germline ends. This CDR3 spans 12 amino acids. Germline CDR1 KGHSH, CDR2 LQKENI. The CDR3 nucleotides are TGTGCCATCATGGGGCAAGGAGAAAAACTGTTTTTT. Encoded protein: CAIMGQGEKLFF.

The chain combines TRBV9 with TRBJ2-2, with TRBD1 as a possible D gene (6 bases). Trimming left V 2 bases short and J 5 bases short, with 13 bases between. This CDR3 has 15 amino acids. Per germline, CDR1 SGDLS and CDR2 YYNGEE. The CDR3 DNA is TGTGCCAGCAGCGTCACCGGGACATCAACCGGGGAGCTGTTTTTT. This encodes CASSVTGTSTGELFF. The variable domain in full, with the rest retrieved from reference TRBV9 and TRBJ2-2, is DSGVTQTPKHLITATGQRVTLRCSPRSGDLSVYWYQQSLDQGLQFLIQYYNGEERAKGNILERFSAQQFPDLHSELNLSSLELGDSALYFCASSVTGTSTGELFFGEGSRLTVL.

The J gene is TRBJ2-1, the V gene TRBV4-1; TRBD1 agrees at 10 bases. The germline gives CDR1 MGHRA, CDR2 YSYEKL. This CDR3 region has 15 residues. After removal of 4 bases from V and 6 bases from J, the junction contained 6 bases not matched to a gene. The CDR3 coding sequence is TGCGCCAGCAGCCTGGGGACAGGGGTGTTCAATGAGCAGTTCTTC. This sequence encodes CASSLGTGVFNEQFF.

This chain links TRBV7-2 with TRBJ2-5; 10 positions agree with TRBD2. With the DNA end fitting TRBJ2-7 better, the J assignment may be wrong. The CDR3 extends over 16 amino acids. Germline CDR1 is SGHTA and CDR2 is FQGNSA. In nucleotides, the CDR3 is TGTGCCAGCAGCTTAAGAGCTAGCGGGGGACTCTACGAGCAGTACTTC. Translated, it gives CASSLRASGGLYEQYF.

The J gene is TRBJ1-2, the V gene TRBV6-1; D gene uncertain. Germline CDR1 and CDR2: MNHNS and SASEGT. V gave up 5 bases and J gave up 5 bases, with 15 bases separating them. This CDR3 is built from 14 residues. CDR3 sequence reads: CASSSHYDGYGYTF. The DNA of the CDR3 is TGTGCCAGCAGTTCGCACTATGACGGATATGGCTACACCTTC.

The sample holds a few counts of this clone. The CDR3 DNA follows: TGCGCCAGCAGCTTGGACGGTTTTAATGGCTACACCTTC. Amino acid sequence: CASSLDGFNGYTF. The V call is TRBV5-1, the J call TRBJ1-2; no definite D call. The germline V gene has CDR1 SGHRS and CDR2 YFSETQ. Trimming removed 0 bases at V and 6 bases at J, with 9 bases between. The CDR3 runs 13 residues.

This clone was counted once. The V and J genes are TRBV21-1 and TRBJ2-2; TRBD2, the table's D call, lacks a check against the DNA. TRBV21-1 is termed a pseudogene. The CDR3 loop spans 17 amino acids. CDR3 DNA: TGTGCCAGCAGCAGAGTAGCGGGTCTTTTGAACACCGGGGAGCTGTTTTTT. It encodes CASSRVAGLLNTGELFF.

The chain couples TRBV4-1 to TRBJ2-3; weak D call: TRBD2 (5 bases). Germline V gives CDR1 MGHRA, CDR2 YSYEKL. This CDR3 is 16 amino acids long. The ends were cut back, 0 bases at V and 2 bases at J, with 12 bases in the middle. The CDR3 DNA sequence: TGCGCCAGCAGCCAAGATAGTCTAGCCGACACAGATACGCAGTATTTT. Its protein product is CASSQDSLADTDTQYF.

The genes are TRBV7-9 and TRBJ2-5; 8 bases are a match to TRBD1. The CDR3 loop spans 17 amino acids. The V gene end was trimmed by 6 bases and the J gene end by 4 bases; junction bases not matched to a gene: 16. Germline CDR1 SEHNR, CDR2 FQNEAQ (reference sequence). CDR3 protein: CASRPVLGQGGGETQYF. The CDR3 coding sequence is TGTGCCAGCAGACCCGTGTTAGGACAGGGAGGAGGAGAGACCCAGTACTTC. The variable domain in full, completed from reference TRBV7-9 and TRBJ2-5, reads DTGVSQNPRHKITKRGQNVTFRCDPISEHNRLYWYRQTLGQGPEFLTYFQNEAQLEKSRLLSDRFSAERPKGSFSTLEIQRTEQGDSAMYLCASRPVLGQGGGETQYFGPGTRLLVL.

This clone was seen a handful of times. The chain joins TRBV28 to TRBJ1-2; D possibly corresponds to TRBD1 (5 bases). Germline loops: CDR1 MDHEN, CDR2 SYDVKM. Trimming shortened V by 1 base and J by 7 bases, and 16 bases separated the two germline ends. This CDR3 is 15 amino acids long. CDR3 DNA sequence: TGTGCCAGCAGTTTATTGGGGCTTCAGGGTGGTGGCTACACCTTC. Its translation is CASSLLGLQGGGYTF.

The chain couples TRBV6-5 to TRBJ2-7; D is possibly TRBD1 (6 bases). The V end lost 6 bases, the J end lost 3 bases, and 15 bases lay between the germline ends. This CDR3 contains 14 residues. Germline V lookup: CDR1 MNHEY, CDR2 SVGAGI. CDR3 in DNA: TGTGCCAGCAGCCTCGGACAGAGAAACTACGAGCAGTACTTC. This translates into CASSLGQRNYEQYF.

V and J are TRBV19 and TRBJ1-6; 11 bases map to TRBD1. The V segment lost 5 bases and the J segment 14 bases; nucleotides outside the gene matches: 11. The CDR3 has 15 amino acids. CDR1 LNHDA and CDR2 SQIVND come from the germline V gene (reference sequence). In DNA form, the CDR3 reads TGTGCCAGTAGTGACCCGGGACAGGGGGTTCAGGCCCTCCACTTT. This codes for CASSDPGQGVQALHF.

This clone was counted only a few times. The CDR3 nucleotides read TGCAGCGTTGAGGGACAGGGGGCCACCTATGGCTACACCTTC. This codes for CSVEGQGATYGYTF. The chain uses TRBV29-1 and TRBJ1-2; 12 nucleotides align to TRBD1. CDR1 SQVTM and CDR2 ANQGSEA come from the germline V gene. V shed 3 bases, J shed 4 bases, and the junction held 3 bases outside the gene matches. CDR3 length equals 14 residues. The complete variable domain, with remaining parts taken from reference TRBV29-1 and TRBJ1-2, reads SAVISQKPSRDICQRGTSLTIQCQVDSQVTMMFWYRQQPGQSLTLIATANQGSEATYESGFVIDKFPISRPNLTFSTLTVSNMSPEDSSIYLCSVEGQGATYGYTFGSGTRLTVV.

The chain combines TRBV6-6 with TRBJ1-2; no reliable D call. Between the trimmed V and J ends, which lost 8 bases and 7 bases, there was a span of 17 bases. Germline V gene data show CDR1 as MNHNY and CDR2 as SVGAGI (reference sequence). The CDR3 is made up of 13 amino acids. CDR3 loop: CASSIAGGFGYTF. CDR3 coding DNA: TGTGCCAGCTCAATAGCGGGCGGGTTTGGCTACACCTTC.

The J gene is TRBJ1-1, the V gene TRBV6-1, with D perhaps matching TRBD1 (5 bases). Trimming cost V 6 bases and J 8 bases, with 13 bases left between them. The germline V gene has CDR1 MNHNS and CDR2 SASEGT. The CDR3 covers 12 residues. DNA of the CDR3: TGTGCCAGCAGGTCCCGGGACTCAGAAGCTTTCTTT. As protein: CASRSRDSEAFF.

This clone has just a few counts. J is TRBJ1-5 and V is TRBV30; the match to TRBD1 covers 11 bases. J was trimmed by 1 base and V by 1 base; bases with no gene match: 6. Germline CDR1 and CDR2: GTSNPN and SVGIG (reference sequence). The CDR3 extends over 17 amino acids. The CDR3 sequence: CAWSGDRGSSSNQPQHF. CDR3 in DNA: TGTGCCTGGAGTGGGGACAGGGGGAGTTCGAGCAATCAGCCCCAGCATTTT.

J is TRBJ1-5 and V is TRBV2; possible D gene TRBD1, 5 bases. The CDR3 length is 14 residues. V lost 7 bases and J lost 6, with 16 bases in between. Germline-derived CDR1 and CDR2 are SNHLY and FYNNEI. CDR3 loop: CASTSPVGGQPQHF. CDR3 coding DNA: TGTGCCAGCACGTCCCCAGTGGGGGGTCAGCCCCAGCATTTT.

The CDR3: CASSRDLTGDGYTF. In DNA, the CDR3 is TGTGCCAGCAGCAGAGACCTGACAGGCGATGGCTACACCTTC. This chain connects TRBV11-1 to TRBJ1-2; perhaps TRBD1 as D (6 bases). This CDR3 is built from 14 residues. CDR1 and CDR2 from the germline V gene are SGHAT and FQDESV (reference sequence). V was trimmed by 5 bases and J by 6 bases, leaving 16 bases between them.

This sequence joins TRBV15 and TRBJ2-1, with D perhaps TRBD1 (7 bases). This CDR3 region has 14 residues. Trimming shortened V by 3 bases and J by 2 bases, and 8 bases separated the two germline ends. Germline values: CDR1 LNHNV, CDR2 YYDKDF (reference sequence). DNA for the CDR3: TGTGCCACCAGCAGCAGGGGGGCCTACAATGAGCAGTTCTTC. As protein: CATSSRGAYNEQFF.

This sequence joins TRBV19 and TRBJ1-1; 8 bases fit TRBD1. The J segment lost 4 bases and the V segment lost 0 bases, leaving 4 bases of the junction unmatched. In germline, CDR1 is LNHDA, CDR2 SQIVND (reference sequence). The CDR3 contains 15 residues. CDR3 protein: CASSIEGTGVTEAFF. The CDR3 DNA reads TGTGCCAGTAGTATAGAGGGGACAGGTGTCACTGAAGCTTTCTTT.

This clone occurred a few times. This chain uses TRBV19 with TRBJ1-2; TRBD1 might be the D (5 bases). The V gene's germline CDR1 is LNHDA and CDR2 SQIVND (reference sequence). This CDR3 has 13 amino acids. Trimming pared 5 bases from V and 8 bases from J, leaving 15 bases between. The CDR3 bases are TGTGCCAGTAGTCTATTTCAGGGAAGCGGCTACACCTTC. Translated: CASSLFQGSGYTF. The whole variable domain, filled in from reference TRBV19 and TRBJ1-2, reads DGGITQSPKYLFRKEGQNVTLSCEQNLNHDAMYWYRQDPGQGLRLIYYSQIVNDFQKGDIAEGYSVSREKKESFPLTVTSAQKNPTAFYLCASSLFQGSGYTFGSGTRLTVV.

The gene calls are TRBV19 and TRBJ2-2, with TRBD1 matching 10 bases. Germline V lookup: CDR1 LNHDA, CDR2 SQIVND (reference sequence). CDR3 length: 14 amino acids. Unmatched junction bases numbered 5, after V lost 8 bases and J lost 5 bases. CDR3 amino acids: CASARDRGTGELFF. The CDR3 coding sequence is TGTGCCAGTGCTCGGGACAGGGGAACCGGGGAGCTGTTTTTT.

The V and J genes are TRBV7-9 and TRBJ2-1; 10 bases align to TRBD1. This CDR3 comprises 16 residues. J was trimmed by 15 bases and V by 0 bases; bases with no gene match: 14. Germline V lookup: CDR1 SEHNR, CDR2 FQNEAQ (reference sequence). CDR3 sequence reads: CASSLADRGHGKRRFF. The CDR3 coding sequence is TGTGCCAGCAGCTTAGCTGACAGGGGGCATGGAAAACGAAGGTTCTTC.

This clone was seen just once. The V and J genes are TRBV21-1 and TRBJ2-6; the table's TRBD2 call for D was not verified on the DNA. TRBV21-1 is flagged as a pseudogene. This CDR3 comprises 19 residues. The CDR3 region has the DNA TGTGCCAGCCCCGGGACTAGCGGGAGTCGGGGCTCTGGGGCCAACGTCCTGACTTTC. Translated, it gives CASPGTSGSRGSGANVLTF.

The V and J genes are TRBV5-1 and TRBJ2-6; 8 bases align to TRBD1. Germline CDR1 reads SGHRS; CDR2 reads YFSETQ. The CDR3 is 22 residues long. J gave up 5 bases and V 0 bases, and 22 bases lay outside the gene matches. The CDR3 nucleotides are TGCGCCAGCAGCTTGGCCGGGCCCGGCAGGGGGCTTTCGGTGATGCGGGCCAACGTCCTGACTTTC. As protein: CASSLAGPGRGLSVMRANVLTF.

This clone showed up just a few times. The gene calls are TRBV6-1 and TRBJ2-7; the match to TRBD2 covers 8 bases. V dropped 7 bases and J dropped 2; count of bases not matched to a gene: 4. The CDR3 is 13 residues long. The germline V gene has CDR1 MNHNS and CDR2 SASEGT. CDR3 nucleotide sequence: TGTGCCAGCAAGGCGGGAGGTGCCTACGAGCAGTACTTC. This encodes CASKAGGAYEQYF.